The 22 T cell receptor beta chains given below trace back to one sample, sequenced in a study of blood T cell repertoires in COVID-19. Sequenced by immunoSEQ multiplex PCR; TCRdb stores in-frame clones only, minus some. The sample records some 200,000 clones, 90% being singletons. The sample consisted of peripheral blood. The origin of the receptors is a man aged 50-60 years with acute or convalescent COVID-19.

The CDR3 DNA is TGTGCCAGCAGTTACCAGGGGGCCCGACGGAATGAGCAGTTCTTC. Its protein product is CASSYQGARRNEQFF. The rearrangement joins TRBV6-2 or TRBV6-3 to TRBJ2-1, with 8 nucleotides matching TRBD1. V trimming: 2 bases; J trimming: 7 bases; junction bases outside the gene matches: 7. The V gene's germline CDR1 is MNHEY and CDR2 SVGEGT. This CDR3 is 15 amino acids long.

The chain has TRBV7-2 and TRBJ1-1, with a tentative D call TRBD1 (5 bases). Germline lookup yields CDR1 SGHTA and CDR2 FQGNSA. With 2 bases removed from V and 2 bases from J, the gap between germline ends came to 9 bases. This CDR3 contains 14 residues. CDR3 sequence (DNA): TGTGCCAGCAGCTTATTGACAGCCAACACTGAAGCTTTCTTT. This encodes CASSLLTANTEAFF.

In this sample, this clone turned up once. This rearrangement joins TRBV2 to TRBJ2-7; TRBD1 aligns across 7 bases. Germline CDR1 is SNHLY and CDR2 is FYNNEI. The CDR3 totals 14 residues. V trimming: 5 bases; J trimming: 2 bases; junction bases outside the gene matches: 6. In DNA form, the CDR3 reads TGTGCCAGCAGTTACAGGGGTTCGGCCTACGAGCAGTACTTC. Amino acid sequence: CASSYRGSAYEQYF.

This clone appeared a single time. V usage is TRBV6-4 and J usage is TRBJ2-3, with 8 positions matching TRBD2. The CDR3 length is 15 residues. The germline V gene encodes CDR1 MRHNA and CDR2 SNTAGT. J was trimmed by 2 bases and V by 7 bases; bases with no gene match: 8. The chain's CDR3 is CASNPSGGPTDTQYF. The DNA for the CDR3 is TGTGCCAGCAACCCCAGCGGGGGCCCCACAGATACGCAGTATTTT.

This clone was found a few times. The CDR3 DNA follows: TGTGCCAGTAGTATAGGGCAGTTCACCGGGGAGCTGTTTTTT. It specifies CASSIGQFTGELFF. This chain connects TRBV19 to TRBJ2-2, with D uncertain. Looked up from germline, CDR1 is LNHDA and CDR2 is SQIVND (reference sequence). Trimming stripped 1 base from V and 4 bases from J, with 7 bases between. The CDR3 spans 14 residues.

DNA for the CDR3: TGTGCCAGCAGTTATGAGGTGCGGGGTGGACAGCCCCAGCATTTT. As protein: CASSYEVRGGQPQHF. The chain links TRBV6-2 or TRBV6-3 to TRBJ1-5, with no clear D. From germline, CDR1 is MNHEY and CDR2 SVGEGT. CDR3 length: 15 residues. The ends were cut back, 3 bases at V and 7 bases at J, with 16 bases in the middle.

This rearrangement joins TRBV28 to TRBJ2-3; D might be TRBD2 (5 bases). This CDR3 region has 14 residues. Trimming removed 8 bases from V and 0 bases from J, with 12 bases in between. Per the germline V gene, CDR1 is MDHEN and CDR2 is SYDVKM. The CDR3 sequence is CASGSGGSTDTQYF. CDR3 nucleotide sequence: TGTGCCAGCGGAAGCGGAGGTAGCACAGATACGCAGTATTTT. The full variable domain, its missing parts supplied by reference TRBV28 and TRBJ2-3, is DVKVTQSSRYLVKRTGEKVFLECVQDMDHENMFWYRQDPGLGLRLIYFSYDVKMKEKGDIPEGYSVSREKKERFSLILESASTNQTSMYLCASGSGGSTDTQYFGPGTRLTVL.

The chain combines TRBV3-1 (or the pseudogene TRBV3-2) with TRBJ2-2; TRBD1 is a possible D gene (6 bases). This CDR3 has 13 residues. Deletions cut 1 base from V and 7 bases from J, with 7 bases between. From germline, CDR1 is LGHDT and CDR2 YNNKEL (reference sequence). The CDR3 DNA is TGTGCCAGCAGCCAAGGGGGGCGCGGGGAGCTGTTTTTT. Protein product: CASSQGGRGELFF.

V usage is TRBV28 and J usage is TRBJ2-7; D unresolved. The V gene lost 2 bases and the J gene lost 4 bases, with 9 bases spanning the gap. The CDR3 is 13 residues long. The germline V gene has CDR1 MDHEN and CDR2 SYDVKM. The CDR3 nucleotides are TGTGCCAGCAGTTTACTCCCTTTGTACGAGCAGTACTTC. Translation gives CASSLLPLYEQYF.

The rearrangement joins TRBV11-2 to TRBJ1-5, with a weak D call TRBD1 (6 bases). CDR3 length: 14 residues. The germline CDR1 and CDR2 sequences are SGHAT and FQNNGV. The V and J ends lost 0 bases and 4 bases respectively, with 7 bases between them. The CDR3 sequence: CASSLEGTNQPQHF. The CDR3 DNA follows: TGTGCCAGCAGCTTAGAGGGGACAAATCAGCCCCAGCATTTT.

This clone has only one observation. V usage is TRBV7-2 and J usage is TRBJ1-2; TRBD1 is a possible D gene (5 bases). V lost 5 bases and J 2 bases, leaving 9 bases between the germline ends. CDR1 is SGHTA, CDR2 FQGNSA, per germline. The CDR3 extends over 13 amino acids. The chain's CDR3 is CASSRGTNYGYTF. The DNA of the CDR3 is TGTGCCAGCAGCCGCGGGACGAACTATGGCTACACCTTC.

The rearrangement uses TRBV19 and TRBJ2-7, with 13 nucleotides matching TRBD2. The CDR3 runs 15 residues. The V and J ends lost 6 bases and 0 bases, in that order; junction bases with no gene match: 2. CDR1 and CDR2 (germline): LNHDA, SQIVND (reference sequence). CDR3 loop: CASRRTSGSSYEQYF. CDR3 DNA: TGTGCCAGTAGGAGGACTAGCGGGAGCTCCTACGAGCAGTACTTC.

The chain has TRBV3-1 (or the pseudogene TRBV3-2) and TRBJ1-2; D is possibly TRBD1 (6 bases). CDR1 LGHDT and CDR2 YNNKEL come from the germline V gene (reference sequence). CDR3 length: 17 residues. Trimming removed 4 bases at V and 1 base at J, with 19 bases between. CDR3 loop: CASSLLRGATVNYGYTF. In DNA, the CDR3 is TGTGCCAGCAGCCTCTTGCGGGGGGCTACGGTTAACTATGGCTACACCTTC.

V and J are TRBV6-5 and TRBJ2-3; D gene unclear. CDR1 is MNHEY, CDR2 SVGAGI, per germline. This CDR3 region has 14 residues. Trimming took 7 bases from V and 0 from J, leaving 11 bases between them. The CDR3 DNA sequence: TGTGCCAGCACCTCCCTTTATAGCACAGATACGCAGTATTTT. Its translation is CASTSLYSTDTQYF.

This chain links TRBV15 with TRBJ1-5; no firm D call. Trimming took 1 base from V and 1 from J, leaving 11 bases between them. The CDR3 is 16 amino acids. Germline CDR1 LNHNV, CDR2 YYDKDF (reference sequence). Written as DNA, the CDR3 is TGTGCCACCAGCAGAGGGGCAGATTCGAGCAATCAGCCCCAGCATTTT. Its protein is CATSRGADSSNQPQHF.

DNA of the CDR3: TGCAGCGTCCTGGGGAGAGGGTCCTCGAACACCGGGGAGCTGTTTTTT. It codes for CSVLGRGSSNTGELFF. The chain joins TRBV29-1 to TRBJ2-2; D possibly corresponds to TRBD2 (5 bases). This CDR3 comprises 16 residues. In germline, CDR1 is SQVTM, CDR2 ANQGSEA. Between the trimmed V and J ends, which lost 6 bases and 0 bases, there was a span of 17 bases.

This chain joins TRBV11-2 and TRBJ2-7; D is perhaps TRBD2 (5 bases). Between the trimmed V and J ends, which lost 5 bases and 1 base, there was a span of 21 bases. The CDR3 totals 17 residues. Germline V CDR1 and CDR2: SGHAT, FQNNGV. The CDR3, as DNA: TGTGCCAGCAGCGACCGTCGGTTCGGGCGGAGGTCCTACGAGCAGTACTTC. Encoded protein: CASSDRRFGRRSYEQYF.

The chain employs TRBV19 and TRBJ2-1; a weak D match, TRBD2 (6 bases). This CDR3 is 14 amino acids long. Germline values: CDR1 LNHDA, CDR2 SQIVND (reference sequence). V gave up 6 bases and J gave up 4 bases, with 13 bases separating them. As DNA, the CDR3 is TGTGCCAGTAGCCATCCGGGACTTTACAATGAGCAGTTCTTC. Translating gives CASSHPGLYNEQFF.

The chain is built from TRBV4-3 and TRBJ1-2, with 8 bases fitting TRBD1. This CDR3 is 15 amino acids long. In germline, CDR1 is LGHNA, CDR2 YSLEER. V was clipped by 0 bases and J by 6 bases; unmatched bases: 6. The CDR3 loop reads CASSQDPWTGNGYTF. The CDR3 DNA sequence: TGCGCCAGCAGCCAAGATCCCTGGACAGGGAATGGCTACACCTTC.

The gene calls are TRBV4-1 and TRBJ2-1, with D possibly matching TRBD1 (6 bases). V lost 5 bases and J lost 6, with 17 bases in between. The length of the CDR3 is 15 residues. Germline assignment: CDR1 MGHRA and CDR2 YSYEKL. CDR3 in DNA: TGCGCCAGCAGCTTGGGACACTCAGGGGCCAATGAGCAGTTCTTC. Translation: CASSLGHSGANEQFF.

V usage is TRBV28 and J usage is TRBJ2-7; 9 positions agree with TRBD2. This CDR3 region has 19 residues. Trimming took 5 bases from V and 0 from J; bases not matched to a gene: 17. Looked up from germline, CDR1 is MDHEN and CDR2 is SYDVKM. The CDR3 DNA reads TGTGCCAGCAGTCTGGCTCTCCTTTTGCGGGAGGGCTCCTCCTACGAGCAGTACTTC. Translation gives CASSLALLLREGSSYEQYF.

The rearrangement uses TRBV9 and TRBJ2-7, with 7 bases matching TRBD1. With V trimmed by 3 bases and J by 3 bases, 3 bases remained unmatched. This CDR3 spans 13 amino acids. Germline CDR1 is SGDLS and CDR2 is YYNGEE. CDR3 coding DNA: TGTGCCAGCAGCGCGCCAGGGGGCTACGAGCAGTACGTC. Amino acids: CASSAPGGYEQYV.